The 11 T cell receptor beta chains below all came from one sample that was sequenced in a study of blood T cells in healthy people across ages. A second roughly 6 to 12 cycle PCR used barcoded and J-beta primers. TCRdb reanalysed the 5' RACE reads using MiXCR and keeps one entry per CDR3 protein. The sample shows roughly 1.6 million distinct CDR3 sequences, around 36% of them seen only once. The sample consisted of blood. The receptors originated from a woman aged 25 to 45 in good health.

This clonotype was picked up a small number of times. The chain has TRBV7-6 and TRBJ2-1; TRBD1 agrees at 9 bases. V lost 4 bases to trimming and J lost 1 base; unmatched junction nucleotides: 8. CDR1 is SGHVS, CDR2 FNYEAQ, per germline. This CDR3 is built from 17 residues. CDR3 sequence reads: CASSSRTGVGSYNEQFF. CDR3 in DNA: TGTGCCAGCAGCTCAAGGACAGGGGTAGGTTCCTACAATGAGCAGTTCTTC.

The CDR3 sequence is CASGLGQQETQYF. In nucleotides, the CDR3 is TGCGCCAGCGGCCTGGGACAGCAAGAGACCCAGTACTTC. V and J are TRBV5-1 and TRBJ2-5, with 7 bases lining up with TRBD1. The CDR3 spans 13 residues. CDR1 is SGHRS and CDR2 is YFSETQ in the germline V gene. V lost 7 bases, J lost 2 bases, and 5 bases stayed unmatched.

The chain employs TRBV10-1 and TRBJ2-3; D is uncertain. Germline loops: CDR1 WNHNN, CDR2 SYGVQD (reference sequence). V lost 4 bases and J 0 bases, leaving 11 bases between the germline ends. This CDR3 spans 15 amino acids. The CDR3 loop reads CASSVSVSSTDTQYF. CDR3 DNA sequence: TGCGCCAGCAGTGTGTCGGTTTCTAGCACAGATACGCAGTATTTT.

The sample holds many counts of this clonotype. V gene TRBV10-3 combines with J gene TRBJ2-1; 11 nucleotides align to TRBD2. CDR1 ENHRY and CDR2 SYGVKD come from the germline V gene. The CDR3 runs to 15 residues. V lost 6 bases to trimming and J lost 3 bases; unmatched junction nucleotides: 4. In nucleotides, the CDR3 is TGTGCCATCAGGGGGGGACTAGCGGACTACAATGAGCAGTTCTTC. Protein: CAIRGGLADYNEQFF.

Remarks on this clonotype: One junction end does not reproduce the germline sequence, and a read error may be involved. The CDR3 nucleotides read TGCAGCGTTGAACGGGACAGCTCTGGGGCCAACGTCCGGACTTTC. Translated: CSVERDSSGANVRTF. The chain joins TRBV29-1 to TRBJ2-6; TRBD1 aligns across 7 bases. In germline, CDR1 is SQVTM, CDR2 ANQGSEA. This CDR3 contains 15 residues.

This clonotype occurred once. The rearrangement uses TRBV12-3 or TRBV12-4 and TRBJ1-1; D remains unclear. CDR3 length: 12 amino acids. V gave up 7 bases and J gave up 11 bases, with 17 bases separating them. CDR3 bases: TGTGCCAGCACCCACTCAGGAGGGTTTGCTTTCTTT. This codes for CASTHSGGFAFF.

This clonotype appeared many times. This rearrangement joins TRBV12-3 or TRBV12-4 to TRBJ1-2, with D maybe TRBD1 (5 bases). The CDR3 runs to 12 residues. V was pared by 5 bases and J by 7 bases, with 11 bases between. The CDR3 nucleotides read TGTGCCAGCAGTAATCAGGGAGGTGGCTACACCTTC. Amino acid sequence: CASSNQGGGYTF.

A note on this clonotype: This could be a read error, since a much larger clone is one nucleotide away. The chain combines TRBV9 with TRBJ2-6, with D tentatively TRBD1 (5 bases). This CDR3 has 15 residues. The germline CDR1 and CDR2 sequences are SGDLS and YYNGEE. The CDR3 here is CASSVDFSGADVLTF. The CDR3 bases are TGTGCCAGCAGCGTAGATTTCTCTGGGGCCGACGTCCTGACTTTC. The variable domain in full, with the rest retrieved from reference TRBV9 and TRBJ2-6, is DSGVTQTPKHLITATGQRVTLRCSPRSGDLSVYWYQQSLDQGLQFLIQYYNGEERAKGNILERFSAQQFPDLHSELNLSSLELGDSALYFCASSVDFSGADVLTFGAGSRLTVL.

Only a few counts were recorded for this clonotype. The chain carries TRBV27 and TRBJ2-7, with TRBD1 as a possible D gene (6 bases). The V end was cut by 6 bases, the J end by 3 bases, with 18 bases between. Germline V gene lookup returns CDR1 MNHEY and CDR2 SMNVEV (reference sequence). CDR3 length: 15 amino acids. Here the CDR3 reads CASSQGLAHYYEQYF. CDR3 nucleotide sequence: TGTGCCAGCAGCCAGGGGCTCGCCCATTACTACGAGCAGTACTTC.

V and J are TRBV29-1 and TRBJ1-1; D might be TRBD1 (6 bases). The CDR3 covers 13 residues. Germline V gene lookup returns CDR1 SQVTM and CDR2 ANQGSEA. Trimming took off 6 bases at V and 2 bases at J, with 13 bases between the two ends. The CDR3 sequence is CSVRGGSNTEAFF. The DNA of the CDR3 is TGCAGCGTACGAGGGGGGTCTAACACTGAAGCTTTCTTT.

The V and J genes are TRBV24-1 and TRBJ2-1; 7 bases are a match to TRBD2. Germline assignment: CDR1 KGHDR and CDR2 SFDVKD. The length of the CDR3 is 13 residues. The junction had 6 bases not matched to a gene; V was cut back by 12 bases and J by 2 bases. CDR3 region: CAATSDAYNEQFF. The DNA of the CDR3 is TGTGCCGCCACTAGCGATGCCTACAATGAGCAGTTCTTC.